This entry is about one TCR beta chain. Its antigen specificity is not known. Per-base qualities were not stored, and no clone one base away is much larger. The data derive from a study of PD-L1 blockade in urothelial cancer (dated by TCRdb to between 2016 and 2019). A note on the overall study: Every patient began therapy at some point between 2013 and 2015 and was given atezolizumab 1,200 mg intravenously every 3 weeks. About 10 patients achieved durable clinical benefit and approximately 20 did not. Blood samples were analyzed at 3 weeks after treatment start (second dose) and at 6 weeks after treatment start. About 90% of the roughly 29 patients were identified as males with urothelial cancer of bladder origin, and a prior smoking history was reported by 18 of 29 patients. In the same patients, pretreatment tumors underwent whole exome sequencing and RNA sequencing in addition to TCR sequencing. Durable clinical benefit was defined as a progression-free survival longer than 6 months, and TCR features were additionally tested against progression-free survival and overall survival. Pretreatment blood TCR-seq was available for about 28 patients, at least one posttreatment blood collection was obtained for about 24 patients, and tumor TCR-seq was available for about 24 patients. Blood samples yielded a median of 141,255 T cells and more than 75,000 unique TCRs, with median clonality approximately 0.08. An exploratory multi-omic analysis was conducted of the somatic, immune and clinical correlates of response to PD-L1 blockade with atezolizumab in urothelial cancer. TCR sequencing covered pretreatment tumor samples and matched, serially collected peripheral blood taken before and after atezolizumab treatment. An ECOG performance status of 0 or 1 was recorded for the patients, and 0 to 3 prior chemotherapy regimens had been received by the patients.

To estimate absolute template abundance from read counts, synthetic TCR analog templates were spiked into each PCR. The immunoSEQ assay was used to amplify TCRbeta CDR3 regions from genomic DNA with bias-controlled V and J gene primers. Sequencing of rearranged TCRbeta segments was performed at approximately 20X coverage. As for how the authors treated the data: Sequencing errors were corrected by clustering, and CDR3s were annotated against IMGT so that V, D and J genes could be assigned. Out-of-frame and stop-codon sequences were excluded, and only productive TCRbeta rearrangements were used in downstream analyses. Clonality was computed as one minus Shannon entropy normalized by the log of the number of unique productive sequences. Fisher's exact test with Benjamini-Hochberg correction, at a threshold of adjusted p below 0.01, was used to find clones that differed between time points or between blood and tumor. This is the immuneACCESS table as TCRdb keeps it, with only in-frame sequences that have V and J called. A part of the clones is gone; compared with another copy, unresolved V genes explain less than half, and the rest is unexplained. D and trimming were read from the DNA, whereas the V and J calls and clone size are those reported in that table. This sample lists some 120,000 clones; roughly 91% were detected once. Of the sample, under 2% is held by the ten largest clones.

Overall study outcomes, separate from this receptor: A pretreatment peripheral blood TCR clonality below the median was linked to improved progression-free and overall survival. Among patients with durable benefit, tumor-associated TCR clones showed greater expansion in peripheral blood 3 weeks after treatment started (n ≈ 21, p = 0.022). Small sample size (n ≈ 29) and many exploratory analyses mean the results are intended to be hypothesis-generating.

The time point label, read with the paper, signifies: peripheral blood 6 weeks after treatment start. The cohort included 29 patients with locally advanced or metastatic urothelial carcinoma who were treated at Memorial Sloan Kettering on a trial protocol. Peripheral blood mononuclear cells were collected pretreatment and during treatment, at between 1 and 8 total time points per patient. The Qiagen DNeasy Blood extraction kit was used to purify genomic DNA from total PBMCs and tumor samples. PBMCs were collected pretreatment and during treatment, and were isolated and stored as previously described. The TCR originated in a man aged 55 to 70 with urothelial cancer. Sequences were derived from PBMCs, sampled around atezolizumab (anti-PD-L1) treatment.

At the DNA level, the sequence is TGCGCCAGCAGCTCCCAGGGGCCAGATACGCAGTATTTT. It codes for CASSSQGPDTQYF. The rearranged segments are TRBV5-1 and TRBJ2-3; TRBD1 is a weak D gene call, 6 bases matching. V and J lose 3 bases and 4 bases, and a span of 9 bases separates them. The cysteine opens and the phenylalanine closes a CDR3 of 13 amino acids. CDR3 DNA is the only sequence kept; it has 39 bases, read in frame from the first base. CDR1 and CDR2 (SGHRS, YFSETQ) derive from the germline V gene.